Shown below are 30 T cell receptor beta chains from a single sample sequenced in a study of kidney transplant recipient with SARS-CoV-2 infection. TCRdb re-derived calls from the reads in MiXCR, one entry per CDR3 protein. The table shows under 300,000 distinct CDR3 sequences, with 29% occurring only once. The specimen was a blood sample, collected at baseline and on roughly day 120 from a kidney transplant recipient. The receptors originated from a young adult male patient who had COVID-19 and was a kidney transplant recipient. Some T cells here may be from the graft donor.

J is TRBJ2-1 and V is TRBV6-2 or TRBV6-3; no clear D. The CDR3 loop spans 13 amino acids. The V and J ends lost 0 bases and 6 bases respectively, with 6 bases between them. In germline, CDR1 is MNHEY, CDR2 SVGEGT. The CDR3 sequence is CASSYSSLNEQFF. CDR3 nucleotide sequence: TGTGCCAGCAGTTACTCCAGTCTCAATGAGCAGTTCTTC.

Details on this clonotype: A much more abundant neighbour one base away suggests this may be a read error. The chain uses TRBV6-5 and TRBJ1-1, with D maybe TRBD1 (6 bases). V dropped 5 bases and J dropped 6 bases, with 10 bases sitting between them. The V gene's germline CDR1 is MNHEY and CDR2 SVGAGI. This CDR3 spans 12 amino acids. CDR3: CASSAGGPEAFF. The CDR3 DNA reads TGTGCCAGCAGTGCGGGGGGGCCTGAAGCTTTCTTT.

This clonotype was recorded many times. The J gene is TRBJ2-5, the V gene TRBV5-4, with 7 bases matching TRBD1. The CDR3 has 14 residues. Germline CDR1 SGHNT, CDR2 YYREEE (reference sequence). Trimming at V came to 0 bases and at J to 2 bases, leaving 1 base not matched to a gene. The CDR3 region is CASSLGDRQETQYF. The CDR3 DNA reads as TGTGCCAGCAGCTTGGGGGACAGACAAGAGACCCAGTACTTC.

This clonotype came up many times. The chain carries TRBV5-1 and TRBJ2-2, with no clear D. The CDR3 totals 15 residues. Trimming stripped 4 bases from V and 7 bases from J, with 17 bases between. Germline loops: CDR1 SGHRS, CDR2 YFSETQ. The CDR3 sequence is CASSDAPIPVGELFF. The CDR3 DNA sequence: TGCGCCAGCAGCGACGCGCCGATCCCCGTCGGGGAGCTGTTTTTT.

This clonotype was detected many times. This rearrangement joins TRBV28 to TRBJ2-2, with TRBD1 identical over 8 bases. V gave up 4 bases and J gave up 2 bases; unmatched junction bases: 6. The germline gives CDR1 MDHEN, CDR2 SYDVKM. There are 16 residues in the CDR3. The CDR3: CASSSSGTGNTGELFF. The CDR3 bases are TGTGCCAGCAGTTCCTCCGGGACAGGAAACACCGGGGAGCTGTTTTTT.

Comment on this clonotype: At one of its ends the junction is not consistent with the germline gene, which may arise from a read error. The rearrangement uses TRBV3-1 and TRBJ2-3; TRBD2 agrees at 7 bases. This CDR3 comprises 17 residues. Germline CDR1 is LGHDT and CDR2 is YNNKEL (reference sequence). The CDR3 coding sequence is TGTGCCGGCAGCGGGGTCTCTCCCATTGTCATGCAAGATACGCAGTATTTT. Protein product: CAGSGVSPIVMQDTQYF.

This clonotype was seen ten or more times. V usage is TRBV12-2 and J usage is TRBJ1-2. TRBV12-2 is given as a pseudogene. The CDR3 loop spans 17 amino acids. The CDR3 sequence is CASRILLTPRKTYGYTF. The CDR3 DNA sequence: TGTGCAAGTCGCATTTTATTGACTCCACGAAAGACCTATGGCTACACCTTC.

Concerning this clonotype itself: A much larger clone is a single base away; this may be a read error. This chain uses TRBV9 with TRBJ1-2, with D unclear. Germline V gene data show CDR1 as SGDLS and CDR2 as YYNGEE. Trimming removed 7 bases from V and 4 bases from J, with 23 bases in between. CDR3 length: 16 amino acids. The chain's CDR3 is CASSHTYSRKIYGYTF. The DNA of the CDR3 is TGTGCCAGCTCTCACACGTACTCAAGAAAGATCTATGGCTACACCTTC.

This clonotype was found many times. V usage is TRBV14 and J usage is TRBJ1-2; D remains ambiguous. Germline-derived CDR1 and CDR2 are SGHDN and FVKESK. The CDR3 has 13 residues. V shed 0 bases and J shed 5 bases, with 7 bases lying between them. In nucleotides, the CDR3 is TGTGCCAGCAGCCAAGAGGGAGGGTATGGCTACACCTTC. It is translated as CASSQEGGYGYTF.

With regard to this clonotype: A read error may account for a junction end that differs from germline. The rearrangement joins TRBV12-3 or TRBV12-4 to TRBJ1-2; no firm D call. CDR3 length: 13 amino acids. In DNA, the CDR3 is TGTTCCAGCAGTTTTGATCGGCAACATGGCTACACCTTC. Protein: CSSSFDRQHGYTF.

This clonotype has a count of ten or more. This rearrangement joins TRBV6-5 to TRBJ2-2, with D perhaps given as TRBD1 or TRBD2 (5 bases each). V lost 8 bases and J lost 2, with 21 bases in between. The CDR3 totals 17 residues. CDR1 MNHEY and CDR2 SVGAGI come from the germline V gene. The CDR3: CASANLGRGFNTGELFF. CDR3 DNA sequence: TGTGCCAGCGCCAACCTAGGCCGGGGCTTTAACACCGGGGAGCTGTTTTTT.

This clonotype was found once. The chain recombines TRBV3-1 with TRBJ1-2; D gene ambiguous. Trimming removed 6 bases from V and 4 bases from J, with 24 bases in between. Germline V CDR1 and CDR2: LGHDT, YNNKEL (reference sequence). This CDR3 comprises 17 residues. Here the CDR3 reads CASSNRATLRKTYGYTF. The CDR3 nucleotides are TGTGCCAGCAGTAATAGGGCCACCCTTCGAAAGACCTATGGCTACACCTTC. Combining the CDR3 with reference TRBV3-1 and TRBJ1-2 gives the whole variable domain DTAVSQTPKYLVTQMGNDKSIKCEQNLGHDTMYWYKQDSKKFLKIMFSYNNKELIINETVPNRFSPKSPDKAHLNLHINSLELGDSAVYFCASSNRATLRKTYGYTFGSGTRLTVV.

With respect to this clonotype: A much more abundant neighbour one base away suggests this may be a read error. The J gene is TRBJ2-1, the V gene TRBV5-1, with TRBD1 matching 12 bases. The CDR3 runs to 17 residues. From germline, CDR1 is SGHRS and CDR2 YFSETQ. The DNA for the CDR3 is TGCGCCGGCAGCTTGAAGGGACAGGGGGCCTCCTACAATGAGCAGTTCTTC. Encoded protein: CAGSLKGQGASYNEQFF.

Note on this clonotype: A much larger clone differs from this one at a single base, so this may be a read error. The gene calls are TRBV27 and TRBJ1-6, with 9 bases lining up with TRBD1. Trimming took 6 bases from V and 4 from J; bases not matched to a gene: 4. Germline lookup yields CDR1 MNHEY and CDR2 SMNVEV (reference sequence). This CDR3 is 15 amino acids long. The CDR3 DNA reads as TGTGCCAGCAGCGACAGGGGGTCTTATAATTCACCCCTCCACTTT. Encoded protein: CASSDRGSYNSPLHF.

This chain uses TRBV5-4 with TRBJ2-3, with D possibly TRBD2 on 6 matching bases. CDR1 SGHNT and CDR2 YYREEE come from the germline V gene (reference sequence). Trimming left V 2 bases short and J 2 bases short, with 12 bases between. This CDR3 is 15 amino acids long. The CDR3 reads CASSLDREFTDTQYF. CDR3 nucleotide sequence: TGTGCCAGCAGCTTAGACCGGGAGTTCACAGATACGCAGTATTTT.

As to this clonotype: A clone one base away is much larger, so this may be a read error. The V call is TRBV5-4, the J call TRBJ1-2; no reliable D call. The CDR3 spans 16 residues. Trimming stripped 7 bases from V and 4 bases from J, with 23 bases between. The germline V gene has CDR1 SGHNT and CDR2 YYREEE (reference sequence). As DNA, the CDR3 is TGTGCCAGCGGACCGGCCGTACCAGGAAGGACCTATGGCTACACCTTC. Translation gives CASGPAVPGRTYGYTF.

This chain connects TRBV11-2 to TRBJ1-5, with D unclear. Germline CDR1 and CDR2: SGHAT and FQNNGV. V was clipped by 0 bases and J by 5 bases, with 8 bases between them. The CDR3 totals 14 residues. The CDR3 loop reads CASSLDGRYQPQHF. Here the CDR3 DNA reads TGTGCCAGCAGCTTAGATGGGAGGTATCAGCCCCAGCATTTT.

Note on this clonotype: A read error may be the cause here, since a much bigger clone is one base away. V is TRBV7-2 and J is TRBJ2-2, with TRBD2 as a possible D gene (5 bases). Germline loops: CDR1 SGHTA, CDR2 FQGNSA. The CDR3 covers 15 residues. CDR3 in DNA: TGTGCCAGCAGCTCACAGACTATGGGCACCGGGGAGCTGCTTTTT. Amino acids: CASSSQTMGTGELLF.

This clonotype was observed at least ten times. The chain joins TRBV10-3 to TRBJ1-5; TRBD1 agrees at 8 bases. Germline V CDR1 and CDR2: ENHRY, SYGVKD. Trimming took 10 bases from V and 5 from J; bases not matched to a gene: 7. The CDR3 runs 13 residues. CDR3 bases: TGTGCCACCCAGGGGGCTGGCGATCAGCCCCAGCATTTT. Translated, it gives CATQGAGDQPQHF.

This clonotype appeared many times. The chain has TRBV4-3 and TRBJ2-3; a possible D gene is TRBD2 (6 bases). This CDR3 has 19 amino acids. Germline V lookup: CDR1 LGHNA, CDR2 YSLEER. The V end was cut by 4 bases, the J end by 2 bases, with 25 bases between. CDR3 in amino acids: CASSPDLTGALGLTDTQYF. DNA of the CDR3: TGCGCCAGCAGCCCAGACCTGACGGGAGCCCTCGGGCTCACAGATACGCAGTATTTT.

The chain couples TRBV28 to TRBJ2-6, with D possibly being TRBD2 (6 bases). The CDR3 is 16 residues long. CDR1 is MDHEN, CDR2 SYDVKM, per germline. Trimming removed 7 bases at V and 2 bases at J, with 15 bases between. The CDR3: CASTHGGEAGANVLTF. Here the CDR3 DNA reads TGTGCCAGCACCCACGGAGGGGAAGCTGGGGCCAACGTCCTGACTTTC.

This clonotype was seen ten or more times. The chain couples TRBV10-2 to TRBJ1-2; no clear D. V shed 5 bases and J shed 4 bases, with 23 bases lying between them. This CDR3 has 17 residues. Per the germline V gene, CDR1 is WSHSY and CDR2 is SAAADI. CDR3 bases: TGCGCCAGCAGTAATACGAACACTTCTAGAAAGACCTATGGCTACACCTTC. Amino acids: CASSNTNTSRKTYGYTF.

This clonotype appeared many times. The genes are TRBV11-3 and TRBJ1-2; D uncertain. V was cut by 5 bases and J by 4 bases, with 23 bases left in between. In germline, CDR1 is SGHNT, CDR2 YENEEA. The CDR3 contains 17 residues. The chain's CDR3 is CASSIKIDLGKTYGYTF. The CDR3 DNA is TGTGCCAGCAGCATCAAAATTGATCTCGGAAAGACCTATGGCTACACCTTC. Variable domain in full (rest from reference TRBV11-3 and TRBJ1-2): EAGVVQSPRYKIIEKKQPVAFWCNPISGHNTLYWYLQNLGQGPELLIRYENEEAVDDSQLPKDRFSAERLKGVDSTLKIQPAELGDSAVYLCASSIKIDLGKTYGYTFGSGTRLTVV.

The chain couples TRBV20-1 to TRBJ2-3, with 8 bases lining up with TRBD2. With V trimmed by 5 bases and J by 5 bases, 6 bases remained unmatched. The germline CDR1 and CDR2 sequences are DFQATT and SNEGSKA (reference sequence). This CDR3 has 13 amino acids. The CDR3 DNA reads TGCAGTGCTTTCGGGGGGGCGGTAGATACGCAGTATTTT. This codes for CSAFGGAVDTQYF.

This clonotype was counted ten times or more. CDR3 sequence (DNA): TGCGCCAGCAGCCCTCGTGGAGGGCGCATGAACACTGAAGCTTTCTTT. Its protein is CASSPRGGRMNTEAFF. The V call is TRBV4-1, the J call TRBJ1-1; D ambiguous. Germline V gene data show CDR1 as MGHRA and CDR2 as YSYEKL. Trimming pared 4 bases from V and 0 bases from J, leaving 15 bases between. This CDR3 contains 16 residues.

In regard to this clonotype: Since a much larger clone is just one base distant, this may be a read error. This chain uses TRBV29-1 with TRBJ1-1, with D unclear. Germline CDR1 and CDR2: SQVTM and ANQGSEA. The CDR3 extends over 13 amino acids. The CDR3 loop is CNVEMLEDTEAFF. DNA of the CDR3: TGCAACGTTGAAATGTTAGAAGACACTGAAGCTTTCTTT.

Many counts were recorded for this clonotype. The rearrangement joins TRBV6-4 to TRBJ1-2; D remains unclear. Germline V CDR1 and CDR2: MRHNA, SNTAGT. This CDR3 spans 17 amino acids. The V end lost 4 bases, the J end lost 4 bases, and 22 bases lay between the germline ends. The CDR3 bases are TGTGCCAGCAGTGTTAGTTTCTCACACGGAAAGACCTATGGCTACACCTTC. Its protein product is CASSVSFSHGKTYGYTF.

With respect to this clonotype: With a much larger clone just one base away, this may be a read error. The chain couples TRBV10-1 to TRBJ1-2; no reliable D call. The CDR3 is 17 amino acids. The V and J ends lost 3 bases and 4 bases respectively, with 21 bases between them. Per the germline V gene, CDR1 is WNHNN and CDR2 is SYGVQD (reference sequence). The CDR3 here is CASSEDLRSRKTYGYTF. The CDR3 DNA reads TGCGCCAGCAGTGAAGACCTAAGATCGCGAAAGACCTATGGCTACACCTTC.

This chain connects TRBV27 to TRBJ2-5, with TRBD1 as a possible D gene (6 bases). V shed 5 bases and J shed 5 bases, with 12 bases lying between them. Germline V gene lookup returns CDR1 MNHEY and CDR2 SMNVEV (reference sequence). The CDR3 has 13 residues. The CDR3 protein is CASSTGLRETQYF. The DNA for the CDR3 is TGTGCCAGCAGTACAGGGCTACGGGAGACCCAGTACTTC.

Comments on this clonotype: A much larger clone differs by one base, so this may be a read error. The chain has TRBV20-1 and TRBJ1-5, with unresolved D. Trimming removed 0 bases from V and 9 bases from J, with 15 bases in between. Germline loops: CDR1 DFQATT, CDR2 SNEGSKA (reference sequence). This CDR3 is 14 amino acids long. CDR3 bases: TGCAGTGCTAGAGAATCGGACGGCGGGCGGCCCCAGCATTTT. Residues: CSARESDGGRPQHF.